What follows are 26 T cell receptor beta chains derived from one specimen sequenced in a study of cytomegalovirus exposure and HLA in healthy donors. The table came from immunoSEQ multiplex PCR; TCRdb's copy has only in-frame clones and leaves some out. The table includes some 140,000 clones, just under 90% detected once. Material for sequencing was PBMCs. These receptors were collected from a woman aged 25-40 years in good health and CMV-seropositive.

V usage is TRBV15 and J usage is TRBJ2-1, with TRBD2 as a possible D gene (5 bases). Deletions cut 0 bases from V and 4 bases from J, with 10 bases between. Germline assignment: CDR1 LNHNV and CDR2 YYDKDF (reference sequence). The CDR3 has 15 residues. This CDR3 is CATSRDTGSYNEQFF. The CDR3 coding sequence is TGTGCCACCAGCAGAGATACGGGATCGTACAATGAGCAGTTCTTC.

The V call is TRBV5-8, the J call TRBJ2-5; 9 bases line up with TRBD1. V was pared by 5 bases and J by 5 bases, with 10 bases of the junction left unmatched. Germline values: CDR1 SGHTS, CDR2 YDEGEE. The CDR3 loop spans 15 amino acids. The CDR3 loop reads CASRRGQGSGETQYF. As DNA, the CDR3 is TGTGCCAGCAGACGAGGACAGGGGTCCGGGGAGACCCAGTACTTC.

This clone appeared a single time. The V call is TRBV7-6, the J call TRBJ2-1, with TRBD2 as a possible D gene (6 bases). This CDR3 has 13 residues. Trimming cost V 7 bases and J 8 bases, with 15 bases left between them. Germline V CDR1 and CDR2: SGHVS, FNYEAQ. CDR3 sequence (DNA): TGTGCCAGCATGCGGGATCTTTGGGATGAGCAGTTCTTC. Residues: CASMRDLWDEQFF.

The J gene is TRBJ2-7, the V gene TRBV2; 8 bases align to TRBD2. This CDR3 contains 15 residues. CDR1 is SNHLY, CDR2 FYNNEI, per germline. V was pared by 2 bases and J by 1 base, with 4 bases of the junction left unmatched. The CDR3 loop reads CASSESSGVSYEQYF. The CDR3 DNA reads TGTGCCAGCAGTGAAAGTAGCGGGGTTTCCTACGAGCAGTACTTC.

The V and J genes are TRBV5-4 and TRBJ1-1, with D hard to call. This CDR3 has 15 amino acids. Germline V CDR1 and CDR2: SGHNT, YYREEE (reference sequence). V dropped 0 bases and J dropped 0 bases, with 9 bases sitting between them. This CDR3 is CASSLAGSMNTEAFF. The CDR3 bases are TGTGCCAGCAGCTTGGCCGGGTCCATGAACACTGAAGCTTTCTTT.

The J gene is TRBJ1-1, the V gene TRBV2; D possibly corresponds to TRBD1 (6 bases). The CDR3 totals 14 residues. Trimming cost V 5 bases and J 2 bases, with 12 bases left between them. Germline CDR1 reads SNHLY; CDR2 reads FYNNEI. CDR3 protein: CASSIQGHNTEAFF. CDR3 DNA sequence: TGTGCCAGCAGTATCCAGGGACACAACACTGAAGCTTTCTTT.

This clone was picked up one time. As DNA, the CDR3 is TGCGCCAGCAGCCAAGATATGGGAGGGGCCTACGAGCAGTACTTC. As protein: CASSQDMGGAYEQYF. The V and J genes are TRBV4-1 and TRBJ2-7; 7 nucleotides agree with TRBD2. The CDR3 spans 15 residues. The germline V gene has CDR1 MGHRA and CDR2 YSYEKL. V gave up 0 bases and J gave up 2 bases; unmatched junction bases: 4.

The chain carries TRBV19 and TRBJ1-1, with D possibly being TRBD1 (5 bases). The CDR3 totals 10 residues. Trimming stripped 11 bases from V and 8 bases from J, with 12 bases between. CDR1 is LNHDA, CDR2 SQIVND, per germline (reference sequence). The CDR3 region has the DNA TGTGCCCAAGGGGCAACAGAAGCTTTCTTT. Translating gives CAQGATEAFF.

This sequence joins TRBV9 and TRBJ2-7; a possible D gene is TRBD2 (6 bases). CDR1 and CDR2 (germline): SGDLS, YYNGEE. V gave up 3 bases and J gave up 3 bases, with 10 bases separating them. The CDR3 runs 13 residues. The CDR3 nucleotides read TGTGCCAGCAGCGGGGACTCTATCTACGAGCAGTACTTC. This codes for CASSGDSIYEQYF.

The V gene is TRBV7-2, the J gene TRBJ2-7; 12 nucleotides agree with TRBD2. Germline CDR1 is SGHTA and CDR2 is FQGNSA. V shed 1 base, J shed 3 bases, and the junction held 10 bases outside the gene matches. This CDR3 has 18 amino acids. CDR3 loop: CASSLELTSGGFNYEQYF. As DNA, the CDR3 is TGTGCCAGCAGCTTAGAACTGACTAGCGGGGGATTCAACTACGAGCAGTACTTC.

The chain employs TRBV4-1 and TRBJ2-2, with 7 bases lining up with TRBD1. Germline V gene data show CDR1 as MGHRA and CDR2 as YSYEKL. V trimming: 4 bases; J trimming: 6 bases; junction bases outside the gene matches: 8. The length of the CDR3 is 15 residues. CDR3 coding DNA: TGCGCCAGCAGCCCCAACCCGACAGGGTCCGGGGAGCTGTTTTTT. It yields the protein CASSPNPTGSGELFF.

This sequence joins TRBV27 and TRBJ2-2; 7 bases fit TRBD2. The CDR3 consists of 15 residues. J was trimmed by 7 bases and V by 2 bases; bases with no gene match: 7. The germline CDR1 and CDR2 sequences are MNHEY and SMNVEV (reference sequence). CDR3 bases: TGTGCCAGCAGTTTAGCAGCGGGGATAGGCGGGGAGCTGTTTTTT. Amino acids: CASSLAAGIGGELFF.

This clone was observed a single time. This chain connects TRBV6-1 to TRBJ1-1; the D is unclear. The CDR3 has 13 amino acids. V lost 0 bases and J 5 bases, leaving 7 bases between the germline ends. CDR1 is MNHNS, CDR2 SASEGT, per germline. For the CDR3, the DNA is TGTGCCAGCAGTGAAGCTGTGGAGACTGAAGCTTTCTTT. It codes for CASSEAVETEAFF.

This sequence joins TRBV6-1 and TRBJ1-4; weak D call: TRBD1 (6 bases). Germline V gene sequence: CDR1 MNHNS, CDR2 SASEGT. Trimming stripped 7 bases from V and 0 bases from J, with 12 bases between. The CDR3 sequence is 15 residues long. As DNA, the CDR3 is TGTGCCAGCAAAACTAACAGGGCAACTAATGAAAAACTGTTTTTT. Its protein product is CASKTNRATNEKLFF.

The chain carries TRBV5-5 and TRBJ2-7, with D tentatively TRBD2 (6 bases). Trimming pared 4 bases from V and 4 bases from J, leaving 18 bases between. The CDR3 totals 15 residues. Germline lookup yields CDR1 SGHKS and CDR2 YYEKEE (reference sequence). CDR3 sequence: CASSRLGGEEYEQYF. The CDR3 DNA reads TGTGCCAGCAGCCGCCTCGGCGGGGAGGAGTACGAGCAGTACTTC.

The rearrangement uses TRBV29-1 and TRBJ2-1; 10 bases fit TRBD1. Germline assignment: CDR1 SQVTM and CDR2 ANQGSEA. CDR3 size: 13 residues. Trimming cost V 8 bases and J 7 bases; bases outside gene matches: 8. The CDR3 coding sequence is TGCAGCTGCGACAGGGGGCTTGGGAATGAGCAGTTCTTC. It translates to CSCDRGLGNEQFF.

The rearrangement joins TRBV18 to TRBJ1-2; 7 bases are shared with TRBD1. Germline CDR1 KGHSH, CDR2 LQKENI. The CDR3 consists of 14 residues. J lost 4 bases, V lost 0 bases, and 2 bases had no gene match. For the CDR3, the DNA is TGTGCCAGCTCACCACCGGGACAGACCTATGGCTACACCTTC. Translating gives CASSPPGQTYGYTF.

The chain is built from TRBV5-6 and TRBJ1-1; tentatively, D is TRBD1 (5 bases). Trimming cost V 1 base and J 6 bases, with 13 bases left between them. CDR1 and CDR2 from the germline V gene are SGHDT and YYEEEE. The CDR3 covers 14 residues. Here the CDR3 DNA reads TGTGCCAGCAGCTTGACATGGGGCCTGTCTGAAGCTTTCTTT. This sequence encodes CASSLTWGLSEAFF.

The chain is built from TRBV2 and TRBJ2-5; D may be TRBD2 (5 bases). V was pared by 4 bases and J by 4 bases, with 13 bases between. The CDR3 totals 14 residues. The germline CDR1 and CDR2 sequences are SNHLY and FYNNEI. The CDR3 DNA reads TGTGCCAGCAGTGGGTGGCGGGTGGGAGAGACCCAGTACTTC. Translating gives CASSGWRVGETQYF. Filled out from reference TRBV2 and TRBJ2-5, the complete variable domain reads EPEVTQTPSHQVTQMGQEVILRCVPISNHLYFYWYRQILGQKVEFLVSFYNNEISEKSEIFDDQFSVERPDGSNFTLKIRSTKLEDSAMYFCASSGWRVGETQYFGPGTRLLVL.

J is TRBJ2-7 and V is TRBV11-1, with D possibly TRBD2 on 5 matching bases. This CDR3 is 12 amino acids long. Trimming left V 5 bases short and J 2 bases short, with 7 bases between. Germline values: CDR1 SGHAT, CDR2 FQDESV (reference sequence). The DNA for the CDR3 is TGTGCCAGCAGCGGCGGGCCCTACGAGCAGTACTTC. The encoded protein is CASSGGPYEQYF.

The chain uses TRBV6-1 and TRBJ1-2; the D is unclear. The CDR3 contains 14 residues. V gave up 2 bases and J gave up 3 bases, with 10 bases separating them. Germline values: CDR1 MNHNS, CDR2 SASEGT. The DNA for the CDR3 is TGTGCCAGCAGTGAATCGGGAGAGTACTATGGCTACACCTTC. It translates to CASSESGEYYGYTF.

The V gene is TRBV11-2, the J gene TRBJ2-7, with a tentative D call TRBD1 (6 bases). Per germline, CDR1 SGHAT and CDR2 FQNNGV. Trimming shortened V by 5 bases and J by 2 bases, and 16 bases separated the two germline ends. The CDR3 length is 15 residues. The chain's CDR3 is CASSPRTVVPYEQYF. CDR3 coding DNA: TGTGCCAGCAGCCCTCGGACAGTCGTCCCCTACGAGCAGTACTTC.

This chain uses TRBV5-6 with TRBJ1-4; D is possibly TRBD1 (6 bases). Germline V gene lookup returns CDR1 SGHDT and CDR2 YYEEEE. Deletions cut 6 bases from V and 4 bases from J, with 16 bases between. There are 15 residues in the CDR3. The CDR3 protein is CASTSEQGFNEKLFF. In DNA, the CDR3 is TGTGCCAGCACGTCGGAACAGGGATTTAATGAAAAACTGTTTTTT.

V gene TRBV6-1 combines with J gene TRBJ2-1; 11 nucleotides agree with TRBD2. The junction had 3 bases not matched to a gene; V was cut back by 6 bases and J by 2 bases. The CDR3 consists of 15 residues. In germline, CDR1 is MNHNS, CDR2 SASEGT. CDR3 loop: CASRTSGNTYNEQFF. DNA for the CDR3: TGTGCCAGCAGGACTAGCGGGAATACCTACAATGAGCAGTTCTTC.

The chain uses TRBV28 and TRBJ1-5, with TRBD1 as a possible D gene (5 bases). V lost 5 bases and J lost 2, with 16 bases in between. The CDR3 contains 16 residues. Looked up from germline, CDR1 is MDHEN and CDR2 is SYDVKM. The CDR3 region is CASSKKTGIGNQPQHF. Here the CDR3 DNA reads TGTGCCAGCAGTAAAAAAACAGGTATCGGCAATCAGCCCCAGCATTTT.

This clone was counted a few times. This rearrangement joins TRBV5-1 to TRBJ2-7, with 9 positions matching TRBD1. The CDR3 sequence is 16 residues long. CDR1 and CDR2 (germline): SGHRS, YFSETQ. V gave up 4 bases and J gave up 0 bases; unmatched junction bases: 8. The CDR3: CASSHAPGQGSYEQYF. The CDR3 DNA is TGCGCCAGCAGCCATGCTCCGGGACAGGGCTCCTACGAGCAGTACTTC.